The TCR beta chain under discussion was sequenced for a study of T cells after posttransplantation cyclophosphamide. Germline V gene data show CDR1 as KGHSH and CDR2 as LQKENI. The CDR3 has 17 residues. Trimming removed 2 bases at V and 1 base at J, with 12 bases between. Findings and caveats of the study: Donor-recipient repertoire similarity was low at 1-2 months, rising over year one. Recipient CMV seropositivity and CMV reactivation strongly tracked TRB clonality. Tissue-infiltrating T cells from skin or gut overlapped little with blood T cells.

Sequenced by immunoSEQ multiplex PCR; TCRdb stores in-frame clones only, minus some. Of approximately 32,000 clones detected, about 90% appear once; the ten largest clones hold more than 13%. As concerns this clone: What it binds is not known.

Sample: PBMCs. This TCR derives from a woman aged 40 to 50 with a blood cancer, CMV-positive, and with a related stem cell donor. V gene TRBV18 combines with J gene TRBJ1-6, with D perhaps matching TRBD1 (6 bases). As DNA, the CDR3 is TGTGCCAGCTCACCAAACAGGGCAATGTCCTATAATTCACCCCTCCACTTT. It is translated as CASSPNRAMSYNSPLHF.